The 7 T cell receptor beta chains below come from one sample, sequenced in a study of T cells after yellow fever vaccination. MiXCR, applied by TCRdb to the 5' RACE reads, yields one record per CDR3 protein. The sample has some 400,000 distinct CDR3 sequences, about 19% seen once. The sample here was PBMCs, taken before the yellow fever booster vaccination. Source of these receptors: a man aged 18 to 30 who received the YFV17D yellow fever vaccine.

This clonotype came up a few times. The chain couples TRBV7-2 to TRBJ2-2; a weak D match, TRBD2 (6 bases). The CDR3 consists of 13 residues. Germline V gene lookup returns CDR1 SGHTA and CDR2 FQGNSA. With 5 bases removed from V and 5 bases from J, the gap between germline ends came to 9 bases. The CDR3 DNA follows: TGTGCCAGCAGCCGACGGGGGACCGGGGAGCTGTTTTTT. Residues: CASSRRGTGELFF. Looking up the rest from reference TRBV7-2 and TRBJ2-2 gives the full variable domain: GAGVSQSPSNKVTEKGKDVELRCDPISGHTALYWYRQSLGQGLEFLIYFQGNSAPDKSGLPSDRFSAERTGGSVSTLTIQRTQQEDSAVYLCASSRRGTGELFFGEGSRLTVL.

A few counts support this clonotype. The chain recombines TRBV7-6 with TRBJ2-1; 8 bases fit TRBD2. The V and J ends lost 5 bases and 7 bases, in that order; junction bases with no gene match: 13. Germline CDR1 is SGHVS and CDR2 is FNYEAQ. The CDR3 spans 16 residues. The CDR3, as DNA: TGTGCCAGCAGCCAAAGCGGGGGCCCCCGGGGGAATGAGCAGTTCTTC. Its translation: CASSQSGGPRGNEQFF.

This clonotype showed up just a few times. This chain joins TRBV7-6 and TRBJ1-5; 7 nucleotides line up with TRBD1. Trimming at V came to 5 bases and at J to 8 bases, leaving 12 bases not matched to a gene. CDR1 is SGHVS and CDR2 is FNYEAQ in the germline V gene. The length of the CDR3 is 15 residues. The CDR3 reads CASSPQTGIGEPQHF. The CDR3 DNA is TGTGCCAGCAGCCCCCAGACAGGGATCGGCGAGCCCCAGCATTTT.

In its sample, this clonotype was seen a few times. V is TRBV6-2 or TRBV6-3 and J is TRBJ2-2, with D possibly matching TRBD1 (6 bases). Trimming left V 6 bases short and J 3 bases short, with 29 bases between. Germline values: CDR1 MNHEY, CDR2 SVGEGT. The CDR3 loop spans 20 amino acids. The CDR3 DNA reads as TGTGCCAGCAGGACCCCGCAGTTTGGGGGCCTGAGTCTATACACCGGGGAGCTGTTTTTT. Protein: CASRTPQFGGLSLYTGELFF.

This clonotype was seen a few times. The chain carries TRBV28 and TRBJ1-1; 8 nucleotides line up with TRBD1. The germline CDR1 and CDR2 sequences are MDHEN and SYDVKM. CDR3 length: 15 amino acids. The V and J ends lost 5 bases and 5 bases, in that order; junction bases with no gene match: 10. CDR3 residues: CASSTSSGGWTEAFF. Here the CDR3 DNA reads TGTGCCAGCAGTACTTCTTCAGGGGGCTGGACTGAAGCTTTCTTT.

This clonotype was counted between two and nine times. The CDR3 protein is CASDRRRDSYEQYV. The DNA of the CDR3 is TGTGCCAGTGACCGACGCAGGGACTCCTACGAGCAGTACGTC. The V call is TRBV6-2 or TRBV6-3, the J call TRBJ2-7; D may be TRBD1 (5 bases). This CDR3 region has 14 residues. Germline CDR1 is MNHEY and CDR2 is SVGEGT. Trimming shortened V by 9 bases and J by 0 bases, and 15 bases separated the two germline ends.

This rearrangement joins TRBV20-1 to TRBJ1-1; D gene unclear. V lost 2 bases and J lost 1, with 8 bases in between. CDR3 size: 13 residues. Germline loops: CDR1 DFQATT, CDR2 SNEGSKA (reference sequence). CDR3 amino acids: CSARSPQNTEAFF. In nucleotides, the CDR3 is TGCAGTGCTAGATCTCCTCAGAACACTGAAGCTTTCTTT.